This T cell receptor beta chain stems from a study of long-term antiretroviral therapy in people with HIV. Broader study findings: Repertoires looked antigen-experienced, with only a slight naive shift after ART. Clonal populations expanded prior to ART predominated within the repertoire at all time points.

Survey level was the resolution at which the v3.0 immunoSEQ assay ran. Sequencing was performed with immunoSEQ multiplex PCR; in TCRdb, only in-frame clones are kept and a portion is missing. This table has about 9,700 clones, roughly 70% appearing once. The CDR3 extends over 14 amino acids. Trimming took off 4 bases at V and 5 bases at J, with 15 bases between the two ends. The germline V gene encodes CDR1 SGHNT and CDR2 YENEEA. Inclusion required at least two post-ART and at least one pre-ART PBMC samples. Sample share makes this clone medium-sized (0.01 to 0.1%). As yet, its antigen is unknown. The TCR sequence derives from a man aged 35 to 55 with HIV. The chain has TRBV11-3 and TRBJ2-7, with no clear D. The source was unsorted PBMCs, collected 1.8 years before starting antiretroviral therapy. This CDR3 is CASSSLLGTDEQYF. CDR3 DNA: TGTGCCAGCAGCTCCTTGTTGGGAACAGACGAGCAGTACTTC.